This entry lists 20 T cell receptor beta chains sequenced from one sample in a study of patients and donors after allogeneic stem cell transplantation. TCRdb processed the RT-PCR reads anew with MiXCR; each CDR3 protein has one entry. The table lists approximately 98,000 distinct CDR3 sequences, 35% of them singletons. The sequencing input was blood, either unsorted or a sorted T cell fraction (not recorded which). The origin of the receptors is a human donor who was either an allogeneic HSCT recipient or a stem cell or donor lymphocyte infusion donor (not recorded which). It is not recorded whose cells these are; they may come from a transplant donor.

This chain links TRBV6-5 with TRBJ2-4; D tentatively reads TRBD1 or TRBD2 (6 bases each). CDR3 length: 17 amino acids. Germline assignment: CDR1 MNHEY and CDR2 SVGAGI. Between the trimmed V and J ends, which lost 2 bases and 3 bases, there was a span of 17 bases. The CDR3 nucleotides read TGTGCCAGCAGTTACCGCCTCATACAGGGAGGCAAAAACATTCAGTACTTC. This codes for CASSYRLIQGGKNIQYF.

The chain joins TRBV5-6 to TRBJ2-1; 14 positions match TRBD2. The junction had 9 bases not matched to a gene; V was cut back by 7 bases and J by 6 bases. Germline-derived CDR1 and CDR2 are SGHDT and YYEEEE. This CDR3 is 16 amino acids long. In DNA, the CDR3 is TGTGCCAGCCCCGCCACGGGGACTAGCGGGGGCAATGAGCAGTTCTTC. Its protein is CASPATGTSGGNEQFF. Full variable domain (rest looked up from reference TRBV5-6 and TRBJ2-1): DAGVTQSPTHLIKTRGQQVTLRCSPKSGHDTVSWYQQALGQGPQFIFQYYEEEERQRGNFPDRFSGHQFPNYSSELNVNALLLGDSALYLCASPATGTSGGNEQFFGPGTRLTVL.

This clonotype was counted between two and nine times. The DNA for the CDR3 is TGTGCCACCAGCAGAGATTGGGGCCATGAAAAACTGTTTTTT. Encoded protein: CATSRDWGHEKLFF. The chain carries TRBV15 and TRBJ1-4; D is possibly TRBD1 (5 bases). This CDR3 spans 14 amino acids. The V end lost 0 bases, the J end lost 6 bases, and 8 bases lay between the germline ends. The germline V gene has CDR1 LNHNV and CDR2 YYDKDF (reference sequence).

This chain joins TRBV7-2 and TRBJ2-1; no clear D gene. This CDR3 is built from 15 residues. The V gene lost 2 bases and the J gene lost 1 base, with 9 bases spanning the gap. Germline V gene sequence: CDR1 SGHTA, CDR2 FQGNSA. The CDR3 DNA is TGTGCCAGCAGCTTAATGGCAGCTTCCTACAATGAGCAGTTCTTC. Translation: CASSLMAASYNEQFF.

The CDR3 reads CSVGRRLSEDTQYF. CDR3 nucleotide sequence: TGCAGCGTTGGTAGACGGCTTTCGGAAGATACGCAGTATTTT. The V gene is TRBV29-1, the J gene TRBJ2-3; D not certain. Trimming pared 4 bases from V and 5 bases from J, leaving 16 bases between. This CDR3 region has 14 residues. Germline lookup yields CDR1 SQVTM and CDR2 ANQGSEA.

This clonotype was seen ten or more times. This chain links TRBV7-6 with TRBJ1-5; D is ambiguous. In germline, CDR1 is SGHVS, CDR2 FNYEAQ. This CDR3 is built from 14 residues. Trimming removed 5 bases at V and 3 bases at J, with 11 bases between. CDR3 nucleotides: TGTGCCAGCAGCAACGGGCCTGACAATCAGCCCCAGCATTTT. The encoded protein is CASSNGPDNQPQHF.

This clonotype was seen a few times. This sequence joins TRBV15 and TRBJ2-2, with D perhaps TRBD2 (7 bases). Between the trimmed V and J ends, which lost 3 bases and 5 bases, there was a span of 10 bases. This CDR3 is built from 14 residues. CDR1 and CDR2 (germline): LNHNV, YYDKDF (reference sequence). CDR3 in amino acids: CATSRGGPTGELFF. The CDR3 DNA reads TGTGCCACCAGCAGGGGGGGGCCAACCGGGGAGCTGTTTTTT.

This chain links TRBV20-1 with TRBJ1-6; 11 bases map to TRBD1. V lost 5 bases to trimming and J lost 11 bases; unmatched junction nucleotides: 8. CDR3 length: 14 amino acids. Germline V gene lookup returns CDR1 DFQATT and CDR2 SNEGSKA (reference sequence). The CDR3 loop is CSASGTGGFAPLHF. The CDR3 nucleotides are TGCAGTGCTTCCGGGACAGGGGGATTTGCACCCCTCCACTTT.

V and J are TRBV28 and TRBJ2-6; 8 nucleotides align to TRBD1. Germline V gene data show CDR1 as MDHEN and CDR2 as SYDVKM. The CDR3 extends over 18 amino acids. V shed 4 bases, J shed 2 bases, and the junction held 10 bases outside the gene matches. The DNA for the CDR3 is TGTGCCAGCAGTTCGCTTCTGGGACAGGAGACTGGGGCCAACGTCCTGACTTTC. This encodes CASSSLLGQETGANVLTF.

This clonotype was recorded a few times. CDR3 in amino acids: CASVTLAGNEQFF. Here the CDR3 DNA reads TGTGCCAGCGTTACCCTGGCGGGGAATGAGCAGTTCTTC. The chain uses TRBV27 and TRBJ2-1; the D gene is possibly TRBD2 (6 bases). This CDR3 region has 13 residues. Trimming pared 8 bases from V and 7 bases from J, leaving 15 bases between. Germline CDR1 MNHEY, CDR2 SMNVEV (reference sequence).

There are a few counts of this clonotype. The chain links TRBV4-2 to TRBJ2-4; possibly TRBD1 for D (5 bases). This CDR3 is built from 16 residues. Germline V CDR1 and CDR2: LGHNA, YNFKEQ. V lost 3 bases, J lost 1 base, and 13 bases lay in between. The CDR3 region is CASSQKGFVAKNIQYF. The CDR3, as DNA: TGTGCCAGCAGCCAGAAGGGGTTCGTGGCCAAAAACATTCAGTACTTC.

V gene TRBV29-1 combines with J gene TRBJ1-3, with D possibly TRBD1 on 5 matching bases. The CDR3 is 13 amino acids. Trimming pared 4 bases from V and 2 bases from J, leaving 9 bases between. Germline CDR1 SQVTM, CDR2 ANQGSEA. CDR3 nucleotides: TGCAGCGTTGTCCCAGGGACTGGAAACACCATATATTTT. Protein product: CSVVPGTGNTIYF.

The V gene is TRBV24-1, the J gene TRBJ2-1; D possibly corresponds to TRBD1 (6 bases). Deletions cut 2 bases from V and 4 bases from J, with 11 bases between. The CDR3 covers 15 residues. The germline V gene encodes CDR1 KGHDR and CDR2 SFDVKD. CDR3 sequence (DNA): TGTGCCACCAGTGATTCCGGACAGAGTTACAATGAGCAGTTCTTC. It translates to CATSDSGQSYNEQFF.

This clonotype has only a few counts. V and J are TRBV4-3 and TRBJ1-1; no reliable D call. In germline, CDR1 is LGHNA, CDR2 YSLEER. The CDR3 covers 12 residues. Trimming took off 0 bases at V and 6 bases at J, with 5 bases between the two ends. The CDR3 loop is CASSQDNSEAFF. The CDR3 DNA follows: TGCGCCAGCAGCCAAGACAACTCTGAAGCTTTCTTT.

This clonotype was seen a handful of times. The chain couples TRBV27 to TRBJ1-5; D is possibly TRBD1 (6 bases). V was trimmed by 5 bases and J by 9 bases, leaving 17 bases between them. The CDR3 runs 14 residues. Germline V CDR1 and CDR2: MNHEY, SMNVEV (reference sequence). The CDR3 loop reads CASSTLGGVWPQHF. The CDR3 DNA reads TGTGCCAGCAGTACCTTAGGGGGGGTTTGGCCCCAGCATTTT.

The rearrangement joins TRBV20-1 to TRBJ2-1; D is possibly TRBD1 or TRBD2 (5 bases each). This CDR3 has 19 residues. Germline values: CDR1 DFQATT, CDR2 SNEGSKA (reference sequence). Trimming cost V 2 bases and J 5 bases, with 28 bases left between them. CDR3 DNA sequence: TGCAGTGCTAGAAAGGCCGTAGGGACGGTGTCTACGAGTCACAATGAGCAGTTCTTC. This sequence encodes CSARKAVGTVSTSHNEQFF.

The chain's CDR3 is CSVEERRGKGELFF. The CDR3 DNA is TGCAGCGTGGAGGAAAGGAGGGGCAAAGGGGAGCTGTTTTTT. The rearrangement links TRBV29-1 to TRBJ2-2; weak D call: TRBD2 (6 bases). Germline CDR1 and CDR2: SQVTM and ANQGSEA. Deletions cut 6 bases from V and 8 bases from J, with 19 bases between. CDR3 length: 14 amino acids.

DNA of the CDR3: TGTGCCAGCAGCCAGACCGGGACTAGCGGGAGGAGCGGCACGACAGATACGCAGTATTTT. Its protein product is CASSQTGTSGRSGTTDTQYF. The rearrangement joins TRBV14 to TRBJ2-3, with 15 bases aligning to TRBD2. Germline CDR1 reads SGHDN; CDR2 reads FVKESK. The CDR3 spans 20 residues. The ends lost 3 bases at V and 3 bases at J; junction bases unmatched: 13.

This clonotype has only a few counts. CDR3 sequence: CAISEGVISNQPQHF. CDR3 DNA sequence: TGTGCCATCAGTGAGGGGGTTATAAGCAATCAGCCCCAGCATTTT. V usage is TRBV10-3 and J usage is TRBJ1-5; D is unresolved. Trimming shortened V by 2 bases and J by 1 base, and 9 bases separated the two germline ends. Germline-derived CDR1 and CDR2 are ENHRY and SYGVKD. CDR3 length equals 15 residues.

The chain carries TRBV12-3 or TRBV12-4 and TRBJ2-3; perhaps D is TRBD1 or TRBD2 (5 bases each). The CDR3 covers 15 residues. Trimming removed 3 bases from V and 0 bases from J, with 10 bases in between. CDR3 nucleotides: TGTGCCAGCAGTTTCCGGGACGGTAGCACAGATACGCAGTATTTT. Protein product: CASSFRDGSTDTQYF.